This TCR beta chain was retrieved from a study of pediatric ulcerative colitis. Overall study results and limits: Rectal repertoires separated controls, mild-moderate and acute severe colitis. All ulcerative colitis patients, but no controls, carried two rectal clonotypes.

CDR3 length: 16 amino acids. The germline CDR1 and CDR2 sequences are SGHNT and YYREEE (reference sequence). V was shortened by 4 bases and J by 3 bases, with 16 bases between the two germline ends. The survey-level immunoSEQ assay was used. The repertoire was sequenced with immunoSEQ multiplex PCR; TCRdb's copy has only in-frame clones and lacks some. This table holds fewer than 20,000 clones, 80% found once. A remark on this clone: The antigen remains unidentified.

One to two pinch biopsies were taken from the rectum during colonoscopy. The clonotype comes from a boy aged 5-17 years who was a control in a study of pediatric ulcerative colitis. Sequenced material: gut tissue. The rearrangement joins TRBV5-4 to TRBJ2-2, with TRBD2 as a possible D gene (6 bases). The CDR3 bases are TGTGCCAGCAGCCCAAAACCGGGACTCGACACCGGGGAGCTGTTTTTT. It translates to CASSPKPGLDTGELFF.